What follows are 14 T cell receptor beta chains derived from one specimen sequenced in a study of shared clonotypes between healthy human individuals. CD45RO-negative CD8 cells positively selected for CCR7 made up the naive population, which excluded terminally differentiated effector memory CD45RA+ cells. The data were produced by immunoSEQ multiplex PCR, yet TCRdb's version contains in-frame clones alone and is incomplete. The table has roughly 2,000,000 clones, just under 95% seen once. Sequencing was done on a sample of naive CD8+ T cells from PBMCs. The receptors shown here come from a man younger than 35 in good health. Some clones in this sample may be carry-over from other donors' samples.

The chain recombines TRBV7-9 with TRBJ2-1, with 11 bases matching TRBD2. V trimming: 3 bases; J trimming: 7 bases; junction bases outside the gene matches: 2. The CDR3 sequence is 14 residues long. The germline V gene has CDR1 SEHNR and CDR2 FQNEAQ (reference sequence). CDR3 sequence reads: CASSLGLAVNEQFF. The CDR3 coding sequence is TGTGCCAGCAGCTTGGGACTAGCGGTAAATGAGCAGTTCTTC.

The chain is built from TRBV2 and TRBJ2-3; D call uncertain. The V end was cut by 8 bases, the J end by 2 bases, with 11 bases between. Per the germline V gene, CDR1 is SNHLY and CDR2 is FYNNEI. The CDR3 extends over 13 amino acids. In DNA form, the CDR3 reads TGTGCCAGCGGTTACGGCTACACAGATACGCAGTATTTT. Translated: CASGYGYTDTQYF.

The rearrangement links TRBV11-2 to TRBJ2-7; no reliable D call. CDR3 size: 10 residues. Trimming removed 8 bases from V and 3 bases from J, with 5 bases in between. CDR1 is SGHAT, CDR2 FQNNGV, per germline. This chain's CDR3 is CASGDYEQYF. CDR3 in DNA: TGTGCCAGCGGGGACTACGAGCAGTACTTC.

The CDR3 sequence is CAWSVQGPSGELFF. CDR3 nucleotide sequence: TGTGCCTGGAGTGTTCAGGGGCCCAGCGGGGAGCTGTTTTTT. The genes are TRBV30 and TRBJ2-2, with D maybe TRBD1 (6 bases). The V gene's germline CDR1 is GTSNPN and CDR2 SVGIG (reference sequence). V gave up 0 bases and J gave up 7 bases, with 12 bases separating them. CDR3 size: 14 residues.

The genes are TRBV5-6 and TRBJ1-2; 7 nucleotides line up with TRBD1. The CDR3 is made up of 11 amino acids. V dropped 4 bases and J dropped 10; count of bases not matched to a gene: 4. CDR1 SGHDT and CDR2 YYEEEE come from the germline V gene. CDR3 in amino acids: CASSVQGDYTF. The CDR3 bases are TGTGCCAGCAGCGTGCAGGGGGACTACACCTTC.

A single count supports this clone. This chain connects TRBV28 to TRBJ1-1; D gene uncertain. Germline CDR1 is MDHEN and CDR2 is SYDVKM. Trimming cost V 6 bases and J 0 bases, with 14 bases left between them. This CDR3 spans 15 amino acids. CDR3 nucleotides: TGTGCCAGCAGCCCCCGGACGGTCATGAACACTGAAGCTTTCTTT. Amino acid sequence: CASSPRTVMNTEAFF.

V is TRBV29-1 and J is TRBJ1-2, with D unresolved. CDR1 and CDR2 (germline): SQVTM, ANQGSEA. The V and J ends lost 3 bases and 0 bases respectively, with 8 bases between them. The CDR3 contains 13 residues. The CDR3 protein is CSVEPGPNYGYTF. In nucleotides, the CDR3 is TGCAGCGTTGAGCCAGGCCCTAACTATGGCTACACCTTC. Full variable domain (rest looked up from reference TRBV29-1 and TRBJ1-2): SAVISQKPSRDICQRGTSLTIQCQVDSQVTMMFWYRQQPGQSLTLIATANQGSEATYESGFVIDKFPISRPNLTFSTLTVSNMSPEDSSIYLCSVEPGPNYGYTFGSGTRLTVV.

The chain is built from TRBV9 and TRBJ2-6; D unresolved. The germline V gene has CDR1 SGDLS and CDR2 YYNGEE. V shed 6 bases and J shed 4 bases, with 8 bases lying between them. CDR3 length: 13 amino acids. The CDR3 DNA is TGTGCCAGCACGGCGTTCGGGGCCAACGTCCTGACTTTC. Translated, it gives CASTAFGANVLTF. The full variable domain, completed using reference TRBV9 and TRBJ2-6, is DSGVTQTPKHLITATGQRVTLRCSPRSGDLSVYWYQQSLDQGLQFLIQYYNGEERAKGNILERFSAQQFPDLHSELNLSSLELGDSALYFCASTAFGANVLTFGAGSRLTVL.

The gene calls are TRBV18 and TRBJ2-3, with TRBD2 matching over 8 bases. V was pared by 2 bases and J by 6 bases, with 13 bases of the junction left unmatched. The CDR3 runs to 17 residues. CDR1 and CDR2 from the germline V gene are KGHSH and LQKENI. The CDR3, as DNA: TGTGCCAGCTCACCAGCCCCAGGGGAGCGGGAGTCGGATACGCAGTATTTT. Translating it yields CASSPAPGERESDTQYF.

Only one count was recorded for this clone. The J gene is TRBJ2-7, the V gene TRBV9, with D possibly matching TRBD2 (7 bases). Germline V gene data show CDR1 as SGDLS and CDR2 as YYNGEE. This CDR3 spans 15 amino acids. V lost 1 base and J 2 bases, leaving 13 bases between the germline ends. The CDR3 loop is CASSVSGTSTYEQYF. The DNA for the CDR3 is TGTGCCAGCAGCGTAAGCGGGACATCAACCTACGAGCAGTACTTC.

This clone was detected only once. The V and J genes are TRBV27 and TRBJ2-5; the D is unclear. The V gene lost 2 bases and the J gene lost 0 bases, with 10 bases spanning the gap. This CDR3 comprises 15 residues. Germline V lookup: CDR1 MNHEY, CDR2 SMNVEV (reference sequence). The DNA for the CDR3 is TGTGCCAGCAGTTTAGCCAATACGTACCAAGAGACCCAGTACTTC. Its protein product is CASSLANTYQETQYF.

Concerning this clone: One end of the junction is discordant with germline, which a read error may explain. The chain has TRBV19 and TRBJ2-2; D is perhaps TRBD2 (6 bases). Germline CDR1 and CDR2: LNHDA and SQIVND (reference sequence). This CDR3 contains 15 residues. The DNA for the CDR3 is TGTGCCAGTAGTCTGGGTAGCGGCAACAACGGGGAGCTGTTTTTT. Encoded protein: CASSLGSGNNGELFF.

The chain combines TRBV11-2 with TRBJ2-7, with TRBD1 identical over 10 bases. Looked up from germline, CDR1 is SGHAT and CDR2 is FQNNGV. The CDR3 has 14 amino acids. The J segment lost 1 base and the V segment lost 6 bases, leaving 3 bases of the junction unmatched. The CDR3 protein is CASSTGQGSYEQYF. CDR3 in DNA: TGTGCCAGCAGTACGGGACAGGGGTCCTACGAGCAGTACTTC.

The chain recombines TRBV7-8 with TRBJ2-7, with a possible D match to TRBD1 (6 bases). V lost 1 base and J lost 4, with 11 bases in between. Germline values: CDR1 SGHVS, CDR2 FQNEAQ. There are 14 residues in the CDR3. The CDR3 coding sequence is TGTGCCAGCAGCTTAGTTCCAGGGGAGTACGAGCAGTACTTC. This encodes CASSLVPGEYEQYF.